This T cell receptor (beta chain) appears in the sequencing data of a study of beta chain features in type 1 diabetes (dated by TCRdb to 2016 to 2018). As for the study more broadly: Mean age, gender distribution, total cell number and subset yield were not different between patients and healthy donors. A total of 100 million to 110 million sorted cells were examined across all samples, and a strong correlation was observed between cell number per subset and RNA yield. The study compared the TCRB repertoires of sorted circulating CD4+ T cell subsets in recently diagnosed type 1 diabetes patients with those in matched healthy donors. Whereas all 30 or so donors provided naive and central memory subsets, regulatory and stem cell-like memory subsets were isolated from just 8 patients and about 8 healthy donors. The investigation overall reported the following: Shorter templates might be favored by PCR, yet because patient and control samples were amplified and corrected together, any such skew would affect both groups equally. HLA sub-analyses involved small numbers of individuals, so any influence of HLA type on TCRB rearrangement remained unresolved. Patients with type 1 diabetes made fewer insertions and deleted more nucleotides at VDJ recombination sites, implying thymic rearrangement abnormalities. Because cDNA was sequenced instead of genomic DNA, activated cells with high expression could be over-represented, although the groups did not differ in activation or CD3 levels. Type 1 diabetes patients showed a moderate but significant shortening of TCRB CDR3 length in all four CD4+ subsets. Naive, central memory and regulatory TCRB repertoires appeared to be more similar among patients than among healthy donors.

Note on this clone: The clone's antigen remains unknown. No much larger clonotype is one base removed from it; base qualities were not supplied.

All of the isolated RNA was reverse transcribed with the High Capacity cDNA Reverse Transcription Kit, so expressed TCRB transcripts were sequenced. Naive, central memory and regulatory T cell samples underwent deep immunoSEQ sequencing, averaging about 3.57 million total reads per sample. Sorted cells were lysed in RLT buffer and RNA was extracted with DNase-treated RNeasy Micro or Mini kits, depending on cell number. To prevent cross-contamination, every cell subset was processed on its own, while patient and healthy donor samples were processed together. The immunoSEQ multiplex PCR was used to amplify TCRB sequences from cDNA, yielding 87-bp fragments that span the CDR3 region. Amplicons were sequenced on the Illumina HiSeq platform. The source study handled its data this way. Synthetic template baselines were used to correct PCR bias computationally, reads within Hamming distance 2 were collapsed together, and singletons that could not be merged were discarded. Reads were aligned against IMGT to assign V, D and J genes, CDR3 length and insertions or deletions at six rearrangement sites. Within each subset, clonotype counts were normalized to sorted cell number, and only after that were true diversity and Gini coefficients computed with the tcR R package. Repertoire sharing was quantified using the overlap coefficient calculated on TCRB nucleotide sequences. The table comes from immuneACCESS by way of TCRdb, which keeps in-frame sequences with V and J called. Part of the clones is missing from these tables; in studies checked, under half for an unresolved V gene and the rest for unknown reasons. V and J calls plus clone size are reproduced from that table; the DNA served to infer D and trimming. For this sample the table gives more than 120,000 clones, of which about 13% were detected only once. The top ten clones comprise approximately 1.3% of the sample.

Each donor gave one peripheral blood draw, averaging approximately 0.12 L, which was collected into heparinised tubes. A BD FACSAria II was used to sort naive, central memory, regulatory and stem cell-like memory CD4+ T cells with a panel that included CD45RO, CCR7, CD25, CD127, CD95 and CD27. Every sorted population had a purity above 95%. PBMCs were isolated immediately by Lymphoprep density gradient centrifugation and stained directly without culture. So that batch effects would be minimized, each experiment stained and sorted samples in pairs, pairing one healthy donor with one patient. The CDR3, from cysteine to phenylalanine, totals 15 residues. CDR3 DNA is the only sequence kept; it has 45 bases, read in frame from the first base. V trim: 5 bases; J trim: 0 bases; unmatched bases: 4. In the germline V gene, CDR1 corresponds to KGHSH and CDR2 to LQKENI.

The sequence was obtained from a man aged 18 to 35 with type 1 diabetes. This sequence uses TRBV18 and TRBJ1-3, with 7 junctional bases fitting TRBD1. Sample: central memory CD4+ T cells from blood. The DNA reads TGTGCCAGCTCAGGGGGACAGAACTCTGGAAACACCATATATTTT. This codes for CASSGGQNSGNTIYF.